Below, one T cell receptor beta chain is given with its context. Authors' processing steps: ImmunoSEQ sequences covered only the junction and lacked quality scores; filtering therefore differed. The data were produced by immunoSEQ multiplex PCR, yet TCRdb's version contains in-frame clones alone and is incomplete. V and J calls plus clone size are reproduced from that table; the DNA served to infer D and trimming. The table has around 1.6 million clones, 95% to 99% seen once. These data are taken from a study of shared clonotypes between healthy human individuals. This CDR3 comprises 16 residues. V was cut by 5 bases and J by 1 base, with 14 bases left in between. Per germline, CDR1 MNHNY and CDR2 SVGAGI (reference sequence). The healthy adult donors were HIV-negative and reported no recent acute infections or vaccinations.

The gene calls are TRBV6-6 and TRBJ2-2; D is possibly TRBD1 or TRBD2 (5 bases each). This receptor was obtained from a young man in good health. Sequences were obtained from naive CD4+ T cells sorted from blood. Subset in this sample: CD45RA+ positively selected. CDR3 nucleotide sequence: TGTGCCAGCAGTGGCCCCCGGGACGGGAACACCGGGGAGCTGTTTTTT. This encodes CASSGPRDGNTGELFF.